Sequencing of this TCR beta chain was carried out in a study of cytomegalovirus exposure and HLA in healthy donors. V lost 0 bases to trimming and J lost 3 bases, with 8 bases between them. From germline, CDR1 is MGHRA and CDR2 YSYEKL. The CDR3 has 14 amino acids. Amplification used 60 Vbeta primers and 13 Jbeta primers. Here immunoSEQ multiplex PCR was the method, and the copy in TCRdb shows in-frame clones only, minus some. The sample has about 150,000 clones; roughly 70% are singletons. This clone was picked up a small number of times. This chain uses TRBV4-1 with TRBJ1-1; D remains unclear. The sequence was collected from a man younger than 40 in good health and CMV-seronegative. What was sequenced was PBMCs. In DNA, the CDR3 is TGCGCCAGCAGCCAAGATAGGACTTACACTGAAGCTTTCTTT. Translation gives CASSQDRTYTEAFF.